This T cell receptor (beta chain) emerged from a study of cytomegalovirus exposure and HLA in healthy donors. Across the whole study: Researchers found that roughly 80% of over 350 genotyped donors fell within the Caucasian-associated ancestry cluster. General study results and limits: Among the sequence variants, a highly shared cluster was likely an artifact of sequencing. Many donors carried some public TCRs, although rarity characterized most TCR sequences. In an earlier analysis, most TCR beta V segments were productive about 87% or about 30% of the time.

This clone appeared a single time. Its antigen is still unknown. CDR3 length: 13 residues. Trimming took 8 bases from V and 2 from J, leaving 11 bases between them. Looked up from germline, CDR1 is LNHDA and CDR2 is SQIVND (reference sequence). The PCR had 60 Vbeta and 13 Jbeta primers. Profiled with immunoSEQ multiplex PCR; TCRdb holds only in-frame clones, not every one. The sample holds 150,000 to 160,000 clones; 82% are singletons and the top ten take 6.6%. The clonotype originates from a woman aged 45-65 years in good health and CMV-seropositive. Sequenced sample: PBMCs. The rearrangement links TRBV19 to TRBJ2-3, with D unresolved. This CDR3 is CASGQHITDTQYF. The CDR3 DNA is TGTGCCAGTGGGCAGCACATCACAGATACGCAGTATTTT.